Below are 19 T cell receptor beta chains sequenced from a single sample in a study of blood T cell repertoires in COVID-19. Sequencing used immunoSEQ multiplex PCR; TCRdb keeps in-frame clones, though not all of them. The sample has roughly 65,000 clones, 86% seen once. Sample: peripheral blood. These receptor sequences come from a woman aged 55 to 70 with acute or convalescent COVID-19.

V usage is TRBV5-1 and J usage is TRBJ2-5, with TRBD2 matching over 8 bases. Germline trimming cut 0 bases from V and 1 base from J; bases unmatched to any gene: 2. Germline V gene data show CDR1 as SGHRS and CDR2 as YFSETQ. The CDR3 has 15 amino acids. CDR3 coding DNA: TGCGCCAGCAGCTTGGCGGGGGGGACCCAAGAGACCCAGTACTTC. Translation: CASSLAGGTQETQYF.

The chain is built from TRBV6-5 and TRBJ2-7; possible D gene TRBD1, 5 bases. The CDR3 contains 12 residues. Germline CDR1 and CDR2: MNHEY and SVGAGI. The ends were cut back, 10 bases at V and 6 bases at J, with 16 bases in the middle. CDR3 residues: CATRTPAAEQYF. Written as DNA, the CDR3 is TGTGCCACCCGGACACCCGCGGCCGAGCAGTACTTC.

The chain has TRBV19 and TRBJ1-6, with D tentatively TRBD1 (6 bases). This CDR3 has 13 amino acids. Trimming stripped 5 bases from V and 12 bases from J, with 14 bases between. Germline CDR1 and CDR2: LNHDA and SQIVND (reference sequence). As DNA, the CDR3 is TGTGCCAGTAGTGAACAGGGAGCCGGACCCCTCCACTTT. It is translated as CASSEQGAGPLHF.

V gene TRBV6-5 combines with J gene TRBJ2-7, with 8 bases aligning to TRBD1. The CDR3 has 16 amino acids. Germline loops: CDR1 MNHEY, CDR2 SVGAGI. Unmatched junction bases numbered 11, after V lost 4 bases and J lost 3 bases. This chain's CDR3 is CASSSKGQGPLYEQYF. The CDR3 DNA follows: TGTGCCAGCAGTTCCAAAGGACAGGGACCCCTCTACGAGCAGTACTTC.

The V and J genes are TRBV15 and TRBJ1-6, with 10 bases matching TRBD1. The junction had 3 bases not matched to a gene; V was cut back by 0 bases and J by 7 bases. CDR3 size: 16 residues. Germline CDR1 is LNHNV and CDR2 is YYDKDF (reference sequence). The CDR3 nucleotides are TGTGCCACCAGCAGAGACGGGACAGGGGCCAATTCACCCCTCCACTTT. Translating it yields CATSRDGTGANSPLHF.

The rearrangement joins TRBV10-3 to TRBJ2-1; TRBD2 aligns across 8 bases. The CDR3 is made up of 15 amino acids. V was clipped by 6 bases and J by 5 bases; unmatched bases: 9. Per germline, CDR1 ENHRY and CDR2 SYGVKD. The CDR3 protein is CAIRKLSGGDNEQFF. The DNA for the CDR3 is TGTGCCATCAGAAAACTAAGCGGGGGCGACAATGAGCAGTTCTTC.

This chain links TRBV7-9 with TRBJ2-1; D perhaps matches TRBD2 (7 bases). Germline CDR1 and CDR2: SEHNR and FQNEAQ (reference sequence). V was pared by 5 bases and J by 7 bases, with 18 bases between. This CDR3 is built from 15 residues. The CDR3 DNA sequence: TGTGCCAGCAGCCCCGGGGGGCGTTCGAAGAATGAGCAGTTCTTC. The encoded protein is CASSPGGRSKNEQFF.

This clone was recorded once. The rearrangement uses TRBV28 and TRBJ2-4, with 10 bases identical to TRBD2. This CDR3 region has 13 residues. The germline V gene encodes CDR1 MDHEN and CDR2 SYDVKM. V dropped 6 bases and J dropped 8; count of bases not matched to a gene: 4. The chain's CDR3 is CASSSGLADIQYF. CDR3 sequence (DNA): TGTGCCAGCAGCTCAGGACTAGCGGACATTCAGTACTTC.

J is TRBJ2-7 and V is TRBV9; 8 nucleotides line up with TRBD2. Looked up from germline, CDR1 is SGDLS and CDR2 is YYNGEE. V was pared by 1 base and J by 0 bases, with 3 bases of the junction left unmatched. CDR3 size: 15 residues. CDR3 sequence: CASSVRAGDSYEQYF. CDR3 coding DNA: TGTGCCAGCAGCGTACGAGCGGGGGACTCCTACGAGCAGTACTTC.

CDR3 residues: CASSEDRGRETQYF. For the CDR3, the DNA is TGTGCCAGCAGTGAAGACAGGGGGAGAGAGACCCAGTACTTC. The chain is built from TRBV2 and TRBJ2-5, with TRBD1 matching 8 bases. Per the germline V gene, CDR1 is SNHLY and CDR2 is FYNNEI. Trimming removed 1 base from V and 4 bases from J; junction bases left unmatched: 2. There are 14 residues in the CDR3.

The chain has TRBV11-2 and TRBJ2-1; 10 bases line up with TRBD2. CDR3 length: 16 amino acids. V trimming: 7 bases; J trimming: 8 bases; junction bases outside the gene matches: 14. From germline, CDR1 is SGHAT and CDR2 FQNNGV. The CDR3 here is CASIPGWGAGGDEQFF. CDR3 bases: TGTGCCAGCATCCCTGGATGGGGAGCGGGGGGGGATGAGCAGTTCTTC.

This sequence joins TRBV4-1 and TRBJ2-2; 8 bases fit TRBD1. The junction had 3 bases not matched to a gene; V was cut back by 8 bases and J by 1 base. CDR3 length: 14 amino acids. CDR1 is MGHRA, CDR2 YSYEKL, per germline. The CDR3 DNA is TGCGCCAGCTCCGACAGGGGGAACACCGGGGAGCTGTTTTTT. Translating gives CASSDRGNTGELFF.

The chain uses TRBV19 and TRBJ2-1; a possible D gene is TRBD1 (6 bases). The germline V gene has CDR1 LNHDA and CDR2 SQIVND (reference sequence). V lost 4 bases and J lost 6, with 13 bases in between. This CDR3 has 14 amino acids. The chain's CDR3 is CASSNRAAVNEQFF. CDR3 DNA sequence: TGTGCCAGTAGTAACAGGGCCGCCGTCAATGAGCAGTTCTTC.

The chain has TRBV7-2 and TRBJ2-5; 8 bases map to TRBD2. V lost 5 bases, J lost 1 base, and 12 bases stayed unmatched. This CDR3 has 17 residues. Germline assignment: CDR1 SGHTA and CDR2 FQGNSA. The CDR3 DNA is TGTGCCAGCAGCCTTTTCCCAGCGGGGGAGATCCAAGAGACCCAGTACTTC. As protein: CASSLFPAGEIQETQYF.

This clone was seen only once. The chain combines TRBV11-2 with TRBJ1-4, with TRBD1 matching 9 bases. The ends lost 3 bases at V and 0 bases at J; junction bases unmatched: 5. Germline CDR1 is SGHAT and CDR2 is FQNNGV. CDR3 length: 17 residues. This CDR3 reads CASSFGTGYATNEKLFF. CDR3 sequence (DNA): TGTGCCAGCAGCTTCGGGACAGGGTATGCAACTAATGAAAAACTGTTTTTT.

This clone appeared once. The rearrangement links TRBV7-2 to TRBJ1-4; unclear D gene. The CDR3 is made up of 15 amino acids. Trimming stripped 1 base from V and 7 bases from J, with 13 bases between. Germline V gives CDR1 SGHTA, CDR2 FQGNSA. CDR3 in DNA: TGTGCCAGCAGCTTAGGTAGAGCAGAGGCTGAAAAACTGTTTTTT. Its protein is CASSLGRAEAEKLFF.

The gene calls are TRBV10-2 and TRBJ2-7; 8 bases map to TRBD2. The germline gives CDR1 WSHSY, CDR2 SAAADI. Trimming at V came to 9 bases and at J to 2 bases, leaving 9 bases not matched to a gene. CDR3 length: 14 residues. CDR3 DNA sequence: TGCGCCAGTGGGACGTCGGGGGGGCCCTACGAGCAGTACTTC. It specifies CASGTSGGPYEQYF.

The chain has TRBV2 and TRBJ1-5; D might be TRBD1 (5 bases). CDR3 length: 15 amino acids. In germline, CDR1 is SNHLY, CDR2 FYNNEI. V was pared by 1 base and J by 4 bases, with 11 bases between. Written as DNA, the CDR3 is TGTGCCAGCAGTGAAGAGGCAGGGTATAATCAGCCCCAGCATTTT. Protein sequence: CASSEEAGYNQPQHF. Together with reference TRBV2 and TRBJ1-5, the CDR3 gives the full variable domain: EPEVTQTPSHQVTQMGQEVILRCVPISNHLYFYWYRQILGQKVEFLVSFYNNEISEKSEIFDDQFSVERPDGSNFTLKIRSTKLEDSAMYFCASSEEAGYNQPQHFGDGTRLSIL.

The CDR3 bases are TGTGCCAGCTCACGCGACCAGGATGAAAAACTGTTTTTT. It encodes CASSRDQDEKLFF. V is TRBV18 and J is TRBJ1-4, with D unresolved. V was cut by 4 bases and J by 6 bases, with 9 bases left in between. This CDR3 has 13 residues. Germline V CDR1 and CDR2: KGHSH, LQKENI.